This section outlines one T cell receptor beta chain sequence together with its context. The sample belongs to a study of blood T cell repertoires in COVID-19. Assay used: immunoSEQ multiplex PCR; TCRdb lists only in-frame clones, some missing. This sample has more than 95,000 clones, with about 76% found just once. In germline, CDR1 is MDHEN, CDR2 SYDVKM. The CDR3 is 14 residues long. Unmatched junction bases numbered 6, after V lost 4 bases and J lost 7 bases. The sequencing sample was made of peripheral blood. The receptor comes from a woman aged 70-85 years with acute or convalescent COVID-19. The chain has TRBV28 and TRBJ1-4; TRBD1 agrees at 7 bases. The CDR3 spells CASSWRGLSEKLFF. CDR3 DNA sequence: TGTGCCAGCAGTTGGAGGGGGCTTAGTGAAAAACTGTTTTTT.